These 7 T cell receptor beta chains were all obtained from the same sample, sequenced in a study of OX40 agonist ivuxolimab in advanced cancers. Using immunoSEQ multiplex PCR, the repertoire was profiled, and TCRdb retains in-frame clones only, with some absent. The table lists 50,000 to 75,000 clones, roughly nine tenths of them singletons. The sample here was CD4+ or CD8+ T cells sorted from blood, taken in a trial of the OX40 agonist ivuxolimab. The receptors were sampled from an adult with an advanced solid tumor such as melanoma, head and neck, liver or kidney cancer.

The chain has TRBV14 and TRBJ2-3, with 15 positions matching TRBD2. The CDR3 runs 16 residues. With V trimmed by 4 bases and J by 6 bases, 5 bases remained unmatched. The V gene's germline CDR1 is SGHDN and CDR2 FVKESK. CDR3 sequence reads: CASSPGLAGGWDTQYF. CDR3 coding DNA: TGTGCCAGCAGCCCGGGACTAGCGGGAGGATGGGATACGCAGTATTTT.

The V gene is TRBV6-5, the J gene TRBJ2-7; 8 bases agree with TRBD2. Trimming removed 7 bases from V and 3 bases from J; junction bases left unmatched: 5. The germline V gene has CDR1 MNHEY and CDR2 SVGAGI. CDR3 length: 13 residues. The chain's CDR3 is CASTRLAHYEQYF. The CDR3 region has the DNA TGTGCCAGCACTCGACTAGCGCACTACGAGCAGTACTTC.

The sample holds one count of this clone. V is TRBV30 and J is TRBJ2-3; D may be TRBD1 or TRBD2 (5 bases each). The V gene lost 1 base and the J gene lost 2 bases, with 16 bases spanning the gap. This CDR3 is built from 16 residues. Germline V CDR1 and CDR2: GTSNPN, SVGIG (reference sequence). CDR3 amino acids: CAWSGTGTSDTDTQYF. In nucleotides, the CDR3 is TGTGCCTGGAGTGGGACCGGGACCTCAGACACAGATACGCAGTATTTT.

V gene TRBV29-1 combines with J gene TRBJ1-2, with TRBD1 matching 9 bases. Germline values: CDR1 SQVTM, CDR2 ANQGSEA. The CDR3 runs 14 residues. Losses at the gene ends were 5 bases for V and 4 bases for J; bases not matched to a gene: 8. The DNA of the CDR3 is TGCAGCGTTTACCAGGGACAGGGAACCTATGGCTACACCTTC. It is translated as CSVYQGQGTYGYTF.

V gene TRBV6-5 combines with J gene TRBJ1-2; no clear D gene. The CDR3 totals 10 residues. Looked up from germline, CDR1 is MNHEY and CDR2 is SVGAGI. Trimming took 6 bases from V and 5 from J, leaving 4 bases between them. CDR3 residues: CASSNYGYTF. The CDR3 DNA follows: TGTGCCAGCAGCAATTATGGCTACACCTTC.

This chain links TRBV16 with TRBJ1-2, with D perhaps TRBD1 (5 bases). V gave up 5 bases and J gave up 8 bases, with 18 bases separating them. Germline-derived CDR1 and CDR2 are KGHSY and FQNENV. This CDR3 is 14 amino acids long. CDR3 in DNA: TGTGCCAGCAGCAAGGCGGGGCTGGTAACGGGCTACACCTTC. Its protein product is CASSKAGLVTGYTF. Looking up the rest from reference TRBV16 and TRBJ1-2 gives the full variable domain: GEEVAQTPKHLVRGEGQKAKLYCAPIKGHSYVFWYQQVLKNEFKFLISFQNENVFDETGMPKERFSAKCLPNSPCSLEIQATKLEDSAVYFCASSKAGLVTGYTFGSGTRLTVV.

The chain joins TRBV5-1 to TRBJ2-3; perhaps TRBD1 as D (8 bases). The CDR3 is made up of 13 amino acids. V was trimmed by 2 bases and J by 6 bases, leaving 10 bases between them. The germline gives CDR1 SGHRS, CDR2 YFSETQ. CDR3 bases: TGCGCCAGCAGCTTACAGGGGGGGGATACGCAGTATTTT. Amino acid sequence: CASSLQGGDTQYF.